Given below is one T cell receptor beta chain in context. The time point here: cycle 4 day 1 (C4D1), after more than five weeks of nivolumab. Every patient had relapsed following autologous stem cell transplantation, and cohorts differed in brentuximab vedotin exposure. V dropped 0 bases and J dropped 2 bases, with 28 bases sitting between them. The CDR3 sequence is 21 residues long. Germline CDR1 reads MGHRA; CDR2 reads YSYEKL. The sample belongs to a study of PD-1 blockade in classical Hodgkin lymphoma. Sequencing was performed with immunoSEQ multiplex PCR; in TCRdb, only in-frame clones are kept and a portion is missing. The sample records about 30,000 clones, around 80% being singletons.

The chain uses TRBV4-1 and TRBJ2-5; D might be TRBD2 (7 bases). This clonotype originated in a human donor with classical Hodgkin lymphoma. The sequencing used peripheral blood mononuclear cells (PBMCs), collected before the fourth cycle of nivolumab. Written as DNA, the CDR3 is TGCGCCAGCAGCCAAGAAGAGGTAGTTGGGGGGGGCCAACTATTTCAAGAGACCCAGTACTTC. Its translation: CASSQEEVVGGGQLFQETQYF.